The clone carrying this TCR beta chain has a handful of counts. Its antigen is still unknown. Using its own MiXCR run on the 5' RACE reads, TCRdb lists one record per CDR3 protein. The table lists about 240,000 distinct CDR3 sequences, 9.5% to 15% of them singletons, with about 4.1% in the top ten. This sample stems from a study of identical twins. Trimming removed 0 bases from V and 1 base from J, with 11 bases in between. Germline-derived CDR1 and CDR2 are SGHKS and YYEKEE (reference sequence). This CDR3 has 15 residues. Study-wide results and limits: Clonotypes of the beta chain that were abundant in cord blood carried fewer insertions (memory repertoires showed none).

This sample also appeared in a second study, on yellow fever vaccine responses in identical twins.

Sequenced sample: memory (CD45RO+) T cells sorted from blood. The chain employs TRBV5-5 and TRBJ2-7, with D tentatively TRBD1 (6 bases). The receptor was derived from a woman younger than 30 in good health. CDR3 DNA: TGTGCCAGCAGCTTGGGAGGGACAAAATCCTACGAGCAGTACTTC. Protein product: CASSLGGTKSYEQYF. Based on the CDR3 plus reference TRBV5-5 and TRBJ2-7, the full variable domain is DAGVTQSPTHLIKTRGQQVTLRCSPISGHKSVSWYQQVLGQGPQFIFQYYEKEERGRGNFPDRFSARQFPNYSSELNVNALLLGDSALYLCASSLGGTKSYEQYFGPGTRLTVT.